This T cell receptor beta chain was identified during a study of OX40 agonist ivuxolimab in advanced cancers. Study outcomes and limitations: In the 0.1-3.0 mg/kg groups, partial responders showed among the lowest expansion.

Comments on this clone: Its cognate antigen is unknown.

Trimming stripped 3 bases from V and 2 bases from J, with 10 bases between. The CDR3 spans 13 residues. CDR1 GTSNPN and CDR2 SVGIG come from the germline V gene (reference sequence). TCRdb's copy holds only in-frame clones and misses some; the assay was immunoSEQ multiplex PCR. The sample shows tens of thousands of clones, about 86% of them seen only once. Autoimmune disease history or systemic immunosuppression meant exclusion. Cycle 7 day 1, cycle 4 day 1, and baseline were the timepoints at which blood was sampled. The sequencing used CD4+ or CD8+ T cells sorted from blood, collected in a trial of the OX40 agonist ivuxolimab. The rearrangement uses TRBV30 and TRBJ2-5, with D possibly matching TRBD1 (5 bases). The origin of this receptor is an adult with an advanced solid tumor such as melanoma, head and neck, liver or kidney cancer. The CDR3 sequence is CAWSRRTQETQYF. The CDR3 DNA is TGTGCCTGGAGCCGGCGGACACAAGAGACCCAGTACTTC. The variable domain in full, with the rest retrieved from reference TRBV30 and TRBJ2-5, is SQTIHQWPATLVQPVGSPLSLECTVEGTSNPNLYWYRQAAGRGLQLLFYSVGIGQISSEVPQNLSASRPQDRQFILSSKKLLLSDSGFYLCAWSRRTQETQYFGPGTRLLVL.